The 30 T cell receptor beta chains in this list originate from one sample, sequenced in a study of CXCR3-negative and CXCR3-positive naive CD8 T cells. UMI-labeled 5' RACE TRB cDNA libraries were prepared from the cells. TCRdb re-analyzed the 5' RACE reads; it lists each CDR3 protein once, without DNA. Here the sample table reports approximately 83,000 distinct CDR3 sequences. The sequenced sample was naive CXCR3- CD8+ T cells from blood. Subset here: CD45RO-CCR7+CD27+CD95- naive CD8+ T cells lacking CXCR3 (TNR3-). The receptors derive from a human donor in good health. Some clones in this sample may be carry-over from other donors' samples.

V usage is TRBV14 and J usage is TRBJ2-7; TCRdb picks TRBD1, but there is no DNA to check that call. The CDR3 has 16 amino acids. Germline V gene data show CDR1 as SGHDN and CDR2 as FVKESK. CDR3 sequence: CASSQASGQGSYEQYF.

This rearrangement joins TRBV20-1 to TRBJ2-2. Germline V gene lookup returns CDR1 DFQATT and CDR2 SNEGSKA (reference sequence). The CDR3 sequence is 13 residues long. CDR3 protein: CSARSLGTGELFF.

The chain carries TRBV20-1 and TRBJ1-1. The CDR3 is 14 residues long. Germline-derived CDR1 and CDR2 are DFQATT and SNEGSKA (reference sequence). CDR3 sequence: CSARWGGQDTEAFF.

The CDR3 sequence: CASSPPPGTSGGNNEQFF. The rearrangement joins TRBV28 to TRBJ2-1; the TRBD2 assignment by TCRdb is unverifiable without DNA. The CDR3 is made up of 18 amino acids. Germline CDR1 is MDHEN and CDR2 is SYDVKM.

The chain combines TRBV4-2 with TRBJ2-1. Germline V gives CDR1 LGHNA, CDR2 YNFKEQ. There are 16 residues in the CDR3. CDR3 amino acids: CASSQANSRGYNEQFF.

The V gene is TRBV20-1, the J gene TRBJ2-5; TCRdb lists TRBD1, though no DNA is available to test this call. Germline-derived CDR1 and CDR2 are DFQATT and SNEGSKA (reference sequence). The CDR3 spans 16 residues. The CDR3 region is CSEKSAAGGRGETQYF.

This rearrangement joins TRBV29-1 to TRBJ2-7; TCRdb's D gene call, TRBD1, goes unchecked for lack of DNA. CDR1 SQVTM and CDR2 ANQGSEA come from the germline V gene. The CDR3 has 13 residues. The CDR3 here is CSVVGAGPNEQYF.

The V call is TRBV7-9, the J call TRBJ2-7; the TCRdb call, TRBD1, lacks DNA for checking. Per the germline V gene, CDR1 is SEHNR and CDR2 is FQNEAQ (reference sequence). The CDR3 contains 16 residues. CDR3 protein: CASSHSGARGSYEQYF.

The chain has TRBV6-2 or TRBV6-3 and TRBJ2-3; TCRdb calls TRBD1, which cannot be checked without DNA. There are 18 residues in the CDR3. The germline V gene encodes CDR1 MNHEY and CDR2 SVGEGT. The CDR3 sequence: CASSAPKGAGATGDTQYF.

The chain has TRBV12-3 or TRBV12-4 and TRBJ2-7; TCRdb calls TRBD1, which cannot be checked without DNA. This CDR3 has 12 amino acids. The CDR3 loop is CASSGTGDEQYF.

This chain connects TRBV7-8 to TRBJ2-7; TCRdb's assignment of TRBD1 cannot be checked, as there is no DNA. Germline V gives CDR1 SGHVS, CDR2 FQNEAQ. The CDR3 spans 14 residues. CDR3 amino acids: CASSSSGAIYEQYF.

The genes are TRBV6-2 or TRBV6-3 and TRBJ2-1. CDR1 is MNHEY and CDR2 is SVGEGT in the germline V gene. The CDR3 has 14 amino acids. The CDR3 loop is CASSPSDPYNEQFF.

The chain employs TRBV28 and TRBJ2-4. The CDR3 has 13 amino acids. Germline lookup yields CDR1 MDHEN and CDR2 SYDVKM. CDR3 in amino acids: CASSDPAKNIQYF.

The chain recombines TRBV7-9 with TRBJ1-1. The CDR3 totals 15 residues. Germline V gene lookup returns CDR1 SEHNR and CDR2 FQNEAQ (reference sequence). The CDR3 region is CASSSVAGSHTEAFF.

The V call is TRBV2, the J call TRBJ2-1; TCRdb names TRBD1, which stays unverified in the absence of DNA. The CDR3 is 14 amino acids. Germline V gene data show CDR1 as SNHLY and CDR2 as FYNNEI. CDR3 sequence reads: CASSEQGGVDEQFF.

V usage is TRBV7-2 and J usage is TRBJ2-7. Germline-derived CDR1 and CDR2 are SGHTA and FQGNSA. The CDR3 totals 15 residues. This CDR3 reads CASSFHAAGTYEQYF.

V is TRBV12-3 or TRBV12-4 and J is TRBJ2-7; TCRdb's D gene call, TRBD1, goes unchecked for lack of DNA. CDR3 length: 12 residues. The CDR3 is CASSFRAGEQYF.

The chain uses TRBV10-3 and TRBJ2-1. The CDR3 has 13 residues. CDR1 and CDR2 (germline): ENHRY, SYGVKD. CDR3 amino acids: CAISESRAFEQFF.

The CDR3 loop reads CASSSDLLGTQYF. The chain combines TRBV7-9 with TRBJ2-5. The germline V gene encodes CDR1 SEHNR and CDR2 FQNEAQ (reference sequence). The CDR3 runs 13 residues.

V gene TRBV29-1 combines with J gene TRBJ2-1. The germline CDR1 and CDR2 sequences are SQVTM and ANQGSEA. This CDR3 has 18 amino acids. The chain's CDR3 is CSVEGFSGRQDSYNEQFF.

J is TRBJ2-7 and V is TRBV6-5. The length of the CDR3 is 14 residues. Germline-derived CDR1 and CDR2 are MNHEY and SVGAGI. The CDR3 is CASSYSGRTYEQYF.

This rearrangement joins TRBV28 to TRBJ2-2. The CDR3 has 15 amino acids. From germline, CDR1 is MDHEN and CDR2 SYDVKM. The CDR3 reads CASRLESANTGELFF.

The chain has TRBV12-3 or TRBV12-4 and TRBJ1-3; with no DNA, the TCRdb D assignment of TRBD1 cannot be verified. The CDR3 has 14 amino acids. This CDR3 reads CASLPGVSGNAIYF.

The rearrangement links TRBV6-5 to TRBJ2-1; TCRdb proposes TRBD2, but this gene call is untestable without DNA. The germline CDR1 and CDR2 sequences are MNHEY and SVGAGI. This CDR3 has 18 amino acids. The CDR3 sequence: CASSFSPRLAGAGNEQFF.

The chain recombines TRBV10-2 with TRBJ2-3. This CDR3 comprises 14 residues. The germline gives CDR1 WSHSY, CDR2 SAAADI. The CDR3 reads CASNPAASTDTQYF.

The rearrangement uses TRBV19 and TRBJ2-1; TCRdb's assignment of TRBD2 cannot be checked, as there is no DNA. The germline V gene encodes CDR1 LNHDA and CDR2 SQIVND (reference sequence). The length of the CDR3 is 15 residues. CDR3 residues: CASSLASGAYNEQFF. The complete variable domain, with remaining parts taken from reference TRBV19 and TRBJ2-1, reads DGGITQSPKYLFRKEGQNVTLSCEQNLNHDAMYWYRQDPGQGLRLIYYSQIVNDFQKGDIAEGYSVSREKKESFPLTVTSAQKNPTAFYLCASSLASGAYNEQFFGPGTRLTVL.

The J gene is TRBJ1-1, the V gene TRBV5-1; TCRdb selects TRBD1, and the lack of DNA leaves this call unchecked. CDR1 and CDR2 (germline): SGHRS, YFSETQ. This CDR3 spans 13 amino acids. CDR3 sequence: CASSSTPGSEAFF.

The CDR3 protein is CASSPPSGRQATF. The rearrangement joins TRBV7-9 to TRBJ1-2; lacking DNA, the TRBD1 call made by TCRdb goes unchecked. The CDR3 is 13 amino acids. Germline CDR1 is SEHNR and CDR2 is FQNEAQ (reference sequence).

The chain is built from TRBV7-8 and TRBJ2-1. The CDR3 is 14 amino acids. Germline V gives CDR1 SGHVS, CDR2 FQNEAQ. CDR3 residues: CASSLVNSHNEQFF.

The chain links TRBV29-1 to TRBJ2-5. The CDR3 totals 12 residues. The germline V gene encodes CDR1 SQVTM and CDR2 ANQGSEA. The CDR3 loop reads CSVEDGQETQYF. The complete variable domain, with remaining parts taken from reference TRBV29-1 and TRBJ2-5, reads SAVISQKPSRDICQRGTSLTIQCQVDSQVTMMFWYRQQPGQSLTLIATANQGSEATYESGFVIDKFPISRPNLTFSTLTVSNMSPEDSSIYLCSVEDGQETQYFGPGTRLLVL.